Below are 24 T cell receptor beta chains sequenced from a single sample in a study of blood T cells in healthy people across ages. Primers used in a second PCR of about 7 to 11 cycles were a sample-barcoded 5' primer and a J-beta primer mix. Each CDR3 protein gets one entry after TCRdb re-called the 5' RACE reads with MiXCR. The table shows over a million distinct CDR3 sequences, with approximately 43% occurring only once. Sequencing input: blood. Receptor source: a woman aged 18-29 years in good health.

The V call is TRBV20-1, the J call TRBJ2-1; TRBD2 matches 13 bases. The CDR3 runs 16 residues. CDR1 and CDR2 (germline): DFQATT, SNEGSKA (reference sequence). V was pared by 3 bases and J by 5 bases, with 7 bases of the junction left unmatched. The CDR3 spells CSASHSGTSGNNEQFF. CDR3 DNA sequence: TGCAGTGCTAGCCACTCCGGGACTAGCGGGAACAATGAGCAGTTCTTC.

The chain couples TRBV3-1 to TRBJ2-5; 7 bases are a match to TRBD1. This CDR3 comprises 17 residues. V lost 0 bases, J lost 5 bases, and 12 bases stayed unmatched. Germline CDR1 reads LGHDT; CDR2 reads YNNKEL (reference sequence). CDR3 nucleotide sequence: TGTGCCAGCAGCCAAGATTTTGGTACAGGGGACGGGGAGACCCAGTACTTC. Residues: CASSQDFGTGDGETQYF.

The rearrangement joins TRBV5-6 to TRBJ1-1, with 12 bases that match TRBD1. V gave up 7 bases and J gave up 3 bases; unmatched junction bases: 22. The V gene's germline CDR1 is SGHDT and CDR2 YYEEEE. The CDR3 totals 20 residues. DNA of the CDR3: TGTGCCAGCGTATCTTCGGGACAGGGGGCGATTTTATTTTTAGACACTGAAGCTTTCTTT. Its protein is CASVSSGQGAILFLDTEAFF.

This clonotype appeared a single time. The rearrangement uses TRBV3-1 and TRBJ2-7, with a tentative D call TRBD1 (5 bases). Trimming pared 0 bases from V and 4 bases from J, leaving 13 bases between. The CDR3 contains 15 residues. Germline-derived CDR1 and CDR2 are LGHDT and YNNKEL (reference sequence). In DNA form, the CDR3 reads TGTGCCAGCAGCCAAGATCGGGCCAGGGCTTACGAGCAGTACTTC. It yields the protein CASSQDRARAYEQYF.

V usage is TRBV25-1 and J usage is TRBJ2-1; D is uncertain. CDR1 is MGHDK and CDR2 is SYGVNS in the germline V gene. The V and J ends lost 4 bases and 6 bases respectively, with 7 bases between them. The CDR3 sequence is 12 residues long. The CDR3 is CASSVGFNEQFF. The CDR3 nucleotides read TGTGCCAGCAGTGTTGGGTTCAATGAGCAGTTCTTC. Filled out from reference TRBV25-1 and TRBJ2-1, the complete variable domain reads EADIYQTPRYLVIGTGKKITLECSQTMGHDKMYWYQQDPGMELHLIHYSYGVNSTEKGDLSSESTVSRIRTEHFPLTLESARPSHTSQYLCASSVGFNEQFFGPGTRLTVL.

This clonotype was picked up a small number of times. The chain uses TRBV10-3 and TRBJ2-1; 8 bases agree with TRBD1. The CDR3 totals 15 residues. V lost 4 bases to trimming and J lost 10 bases; unmatched junction nucleotides: 12. Germline CDR1 is ENHRY and CDR2 is SYGVKD. The CDR3 DNA reads TGTGCCATCAGTGGGGGACAGGACCCCTTGAGCGAGCAGTTCTTC. Its translation is CAISGGQDPLSEQFF.

V usage is TRBV7-9 and J usage is TRBJ1-6, with 7 positions matching TRBD1. J lost 7 bases, V lost 5 bases, and 14 bases had no gene match. CDR3 length: 17 residues. Per the germline V gene, CDR1 is SEHNR and CDR2 is FQNEAQ (reference sequence). The CDR3 spells CASSPPRATGSNSPLHF. CDR3 DNA sequence: TGTGCCAGCAGCCCCCCTCGCGCGACAGGGTCCAATTCACCCCTCCACTTT.

Only a few counts were recorded for this clonotype. This rearrangement joins TRBV4-3 to TRBJ2-5; D is unresolved. This CDR3 region has 15 residues. The V gene lost 0 bases and the J gene lost 2 bases, with 10 bases spanning the gap. Germline V CDR1 and CDR2: LGHNA, YSLEER. The CDR3 sequence: CASSQDGWIQETQYF. The CDR3 bases are TGCGCCAGCAGCCAAGACGGATGGATACAAGAGACCCAGTACTTC.

This clonotype was seen only a few times. The chain employs TRBV20-1 and TRBJ2-1; D not certain. The CDR3 is 12 amino acids. V shed 0 bases and J shed 8 bases, with 8 bases lying between them. Germline V gene sequence: CDR1 DFQATT, CDR2 SNEGSKA (reference sequence). CDR3 DNA: TGCAGTGCTAGAGATGGCTTGTATGAGCAGTTCTTC. This sequence encodes CSARDGLYEQFF.

This clonotype was seen repeatedly, ten times or more. V usage is TRBV29-1 and J usage is TRBJ1-2; unclear D gene. Looked up from germline, CDR1 is SQVTM and CDR2 is ANQGSEA. The CDR3 is made up of 11 amino acids. Trimming cost V 4 bases and J 2 bases, with 5 bases left between them. The CDR3 loop reads CSVGANYGYTF. The CDR3 DNA sequence: TGCAGCGTTGGGGCGAACTATGGCTACACCTTC.

This clonotype has more than one count but fewer than ten. This chain joins TRBV18 and TRBJ1-1, with D possibly being TRBD1 (6 bases). The CDR3 covers 14 residues. Germline V gene sequence: CDR1 KGHSH, CDR2 LQKENI. V was shortened by 3 bases and J by 4 bases, with 12 bases between the two germline ends. In DNA, the CDR3 is TGTGCCAGCTCACCTACAGGGTCGGTCACTGAAGCTTTCTTT. Amino acid sequence: CASSPTGSVTEAFF.

V is TRBV12-3 or TRBV12-4 and J is TRBJ1-1, with 10 bases that match TRBD1. V lost 7 bases, J lost 3 bases, and 11 bases stayed unmatched. There are 16 residues in the CDR3. CDR3 coding DNA: TGTGCCAGCATCCCTCGGATGGACAGGGGGGACACTGAAGCTTTCTTT. Translation: CASIPRMDRGDTEAFF.

This clonotype was seen more than once but under ten times. The rearrangement joins TRBV3-1 to TRBJ2-3; the match to TRBD2 covers 10 bases. The CDR3 consists of 16 residues. The junction had 3 bases not matched to a gene; V was cut back by 1 base and J by 2 bases. CDR1 LGHDT and CDR2 YNNKEL come from the germline V gene (reference sequence). The CDR3 loop is CASSQALAGATDTQYF. DNA of the CDR3: TGTGCCAGCAGCCAAGCGCTAGCGGGGGCCACAGATACGCAGTATTTT.

The CDR3 spells CSARSGTTTGELFF. The CDR3 DNA reads TGCAGTGCTAGATCTGGGACAACCACCGGGGAGCTGTTTTTT. The chain joins TRBV20-1 to TRBJ2-2, with D perhaps TRBD1 (6 bases). Trimming stripped 2 bases from V and 4 bases from J, with 11 bases between. The CDR3 is 14 amino acids. Germline-derived CDR1 and CDR2 are DFQATT and SNEGSKA (reference sequence).

There are a few counts of this clonotype. CDR3 region: CSALIAGSSYEQYF. CDR3 coding DNA: TGCAGTGCATTAATAGCGGGGAGCTCCTACGAGCAGTACTTC. The chain recombines TRBV20-1 with TRBJ2-7; 8 nucleotides agree with TRBD2. From germline, CDR1 is DFQATT and CDR2 SNEGSKA (reference sequence). There are 14 residues in the CDR3. J gave up 0 bases and V 6 bases, and 7 bases lay outside the gene matches.

This clonotype was seen only a few times. This chain's CDR3 is CASSPPGQVLYEQYF. CDR3 sequence (DNA): TGTGCCAGCAGTCCGCCGGGACAGGTCCTATACGAGCAGTACTTC. This sequence joins TRBV28 and TRBJ2-7; TRBD1 agrees at 8 bases. CDR1 and CDR2 from the germline V gene are MDHEN and SYDVKM. V was pared by 5 bases and J by 4 bases, with 10 bases of the junction left unmatched. The CDR3 extends over 15 amino acids.

This clonotype was counted between two and nine times. The chain is built from TRBV27 and TRBJ2-1, with 7 bases matching TRBD1. This CDR3 region has 12 residues. Germline lookup yields CDR1 MNHEY and CDR2 SMNVEV (reference sequence). The V and J ends lost 5 bases and 9 bases, in that order; junction bases with no gene match: 4. CDR3: CASSTGASEQFF. In nucleotides, the CDR3 is TGTGCCAGCAGTACAGGGGCTAGTGAGCAGTTCTTC.

In its sample, this clonotype was seen once. The chain employs TRBV2 and TRBJ1-4; D is unresolved. Per germline, CDR1 SNHLY and CDR2 FYNNEI. Trimming cost V 1 base and J 11 bases, with 8 bases left between them. The CDR3 spans 12 residues. The CDR3 reads CASSEGGRKLFF. The CDR3 DNA is TGTGCCAGCAGTGAAGGAGGGAGGAAACTGTTTTTT.

This clonotype has at least ten counts. V usage is TRBV29-1 and J usage is TRBJ2-1; 7 bases agree with TRBD2. CDR1 is SQVTM, CDR2 ANQGSEA, per germline. The CDR3 spans 15 residues. V shed 5 bases and J 5 bases; nucleotides not matched to a gene: 12. The CDR3 DNA sequence: TGCAGCGTTTCAAGGCGGCTAGCGGAGAACAATGAGCAGTTCTTC. Its protein product is CSVSRRLAENNEQFF.

The chain recombines TRBV10-1 with TRBJ2-3, with D uncertain. Trimming left V 0 bases short and J 2 bases short, with 27 bases between. CDR3 length: 21 residues. Germline V gene lookup returns CDR1 WNHNN and CDR2 SYGVQD (reference sequence). The CDR3 here is CASSESKGLILPHRNTDTQYF. The CDR3 DNA follows: TGCGCCAGCAGTGAGTCGAAAGGTTTGATTCTCCCCCATCGGAACACAGATACGCAGTATTTT.

This clonotype was seen a handful of times. This rearrangement joins TRBV12-3 or TRBV12-4 to TRBJ1-1; 8 bases agree with TRBD1. V trimming: 3 bases; J trimming: 1 base; junction bases outside the gene matches: 4. The CDR3 spans 15 residues. CDR3: CASSFQTGENTEAFF. In DNA, the CDR3 is TGTGCCAGCAGTTTCCAGACAGGGGAGAACACTGAAGCTTTCTTT.

This clonotype was detected a few times. The chain uses TRBV25-1 and TRBJ2-7; tentative D call: TRBD2 (5 bases). Germline V gene sequence: CDR1 MGHDK, CDR2 SYGVNS. Trimming stripped 5 bases from V and 5 bases from J, with 13 bases between. This CDR3 spans 13 amino acids. CDR3 DNA: TGTGCCAGCAGTCTATCCTCGGGGAACGAGCAGTACTTC. Its translation: CASSLSSGNEQYF.

J is TRBJ1-1 and V is TRBV30; D is undetermined. Germline V CDR1 and CDR2: GTSNPN, SVGIG (reference sequence). The V gene lost 4 bases and the J gene lost 5 bases, with 17 bases spanning the gap. The CDR3 extends over 14 amino acids. The CDR3 nucleotides read TGTGCCTGGAAGTCCCTCCTTGGGGTAACTGAAGCTTTCTTT. It translates to CAWKSLLGVTEAFF.

The V gene is TRBV6-2 or TRBV6-3, the J gene TRBJ2-7; a weak D match, TRBD2 (5 bases). The CDR3 has 13 amino acids. In germline, CDR1 is MNHEY, CDR2 SVGEGT. Trimming took 6 bases from V and 5 from J, leaving 14 bases between them. CDR3 loop: CASSRASPHEQYF. The CDR3 bases are TGTGCCAGCAGCCGGGCTAGCCCCCACGAGCAGTACTTC.